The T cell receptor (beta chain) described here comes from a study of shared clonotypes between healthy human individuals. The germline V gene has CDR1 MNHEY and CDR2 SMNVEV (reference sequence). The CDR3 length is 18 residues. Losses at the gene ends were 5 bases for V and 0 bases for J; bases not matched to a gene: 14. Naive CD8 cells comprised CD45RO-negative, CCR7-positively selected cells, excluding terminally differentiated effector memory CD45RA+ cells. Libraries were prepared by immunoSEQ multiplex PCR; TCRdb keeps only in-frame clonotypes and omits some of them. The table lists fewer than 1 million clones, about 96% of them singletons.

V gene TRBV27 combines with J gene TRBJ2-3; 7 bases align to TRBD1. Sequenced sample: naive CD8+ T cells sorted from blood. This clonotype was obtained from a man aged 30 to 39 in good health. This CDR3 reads CASSPGTAILPSTDTQYF. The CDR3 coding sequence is TGTGCCAGCAGTCCCGGGACAGCTATCCTCCCTAGCACAGATACGCAGTATTTT.